This T cell receptor beta chain is from a study of identical twins. Study results and limitations: Insertions were reduced in abundant cord blood beta clonotypes but not in memory repertoires. The analysis was cross-sectional rather than longitudinal within donors. Invariant T cells like MAIT and iNKT could partly confound the zero-insertion analyses.

Unique molecular identifiers were present on cDNA, and template switching added a universal primer site. One entry per CDR3 protein results from TCRdb running MiXCR on the 5' RACE reads. The sample consists of under 250,000 distinct CDR3 sequences, less than 10% of them appearing once. This CDR3 spans 15 amino acids. Trimming took off 3 bases at V and 6 bases at J, with 17 bases between the two ends. Comments on this clonotype: What it binds is not known.

This chain connects TRBV12-3 or TRBV12-4 to TRBJ2-5, with D perhaps TRBD2 (6 bases). The material sequenced was memory (CD45RO+) T cells sorted from blood. The clonotype comes from a woman under 30 in good health. CDR3 amino acids: CASSFRRAGRQTQYF. As DNA, the CDR3 is TGTGCCAGCAGTTTTAGAAGGGCGGGGAGGCAGACCCAGTACTTC.